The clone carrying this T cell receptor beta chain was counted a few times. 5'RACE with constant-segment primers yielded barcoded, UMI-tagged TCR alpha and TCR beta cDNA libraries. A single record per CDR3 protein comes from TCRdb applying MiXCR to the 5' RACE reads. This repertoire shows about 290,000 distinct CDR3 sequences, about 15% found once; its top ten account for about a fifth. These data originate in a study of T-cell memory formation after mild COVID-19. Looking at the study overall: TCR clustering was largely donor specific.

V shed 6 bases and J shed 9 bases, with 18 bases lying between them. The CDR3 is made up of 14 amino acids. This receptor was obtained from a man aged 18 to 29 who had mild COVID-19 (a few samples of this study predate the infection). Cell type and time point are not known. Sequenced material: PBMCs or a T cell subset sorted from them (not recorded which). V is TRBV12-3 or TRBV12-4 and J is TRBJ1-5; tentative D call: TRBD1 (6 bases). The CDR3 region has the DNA TGTGCCAGCAGCCTGGGGGGCGGGATGATGCCCCAGCATTTT. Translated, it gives CASSLGGGMMPQHF.